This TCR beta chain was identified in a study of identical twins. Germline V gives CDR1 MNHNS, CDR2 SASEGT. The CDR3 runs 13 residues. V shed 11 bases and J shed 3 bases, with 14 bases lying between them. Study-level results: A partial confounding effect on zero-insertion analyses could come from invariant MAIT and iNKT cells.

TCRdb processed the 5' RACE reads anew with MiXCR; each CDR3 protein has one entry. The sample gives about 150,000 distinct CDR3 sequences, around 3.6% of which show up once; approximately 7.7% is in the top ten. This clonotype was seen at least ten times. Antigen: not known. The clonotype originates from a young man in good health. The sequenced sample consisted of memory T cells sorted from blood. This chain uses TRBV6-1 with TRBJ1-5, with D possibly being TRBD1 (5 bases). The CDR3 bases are TGTGCCTCAAAGGAGGGGAACAATCAGCCCCAGCATTTT. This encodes CASKEGNNQPQHF.